This TCR beta chain stems from a study of molecular identifiers for immune sequencing clone quantification. TCRdb processed the PCR reads anew with MiXCR; each CDR3 protein has one entry. The sample yields approximately 97,000 distinct CDR3 sequences, about 32% seen once. This CDR3 has 15 amino acids. V dropped 1 base and J dropped 8 bases, with 16 bases sitting between them. Germline CDR1 reads SGHTS; CDR2 reads YDEGEE. This chain joins TRBV5-8 and TRBJ2-4; weak D call: TRBD1 (6 bases). The sequencing sample was made of naive CD8+ T cells from blood, with Jurkat cell RNA spiked in. The subset is: FACS-sorted CD8+CD4-CCR7+CD45RA+ naive T cells. This receptor was obtained from a human donor in good health. Some libraries in this study had Jurkat cell RNA spiked in. For the CDR3, the DNA is TGTGCCAGCAGCTTGAGGGCTAACGAGGGGGACATTCAGTACTTC. This sequence encodes CASSLRANEGDIQYF.